The entry that follows covers one T cell receptor beta chain sequence. The target antigen is unknown. The sample belongs to a study of T cell responses to AZD1222 COVID-19 vaccine. General study points: None of the repertoires were sampled until the peak T cell response had passed. Close to half of spike-specific TCRs reportedly recognize unmutated variant regions. Compared with day 0, the breadth and depth of the Spike-specific TCR repertoire rose significantly after two doses of AZD1222.

V shed 3 bases and J 4 bases; nucleotides not matched to a gene: 6. The CDR3 extends over 16 amino acids. In germline, CDR1 is MNHEY, CDR2 SVGAGI. The protocol was immunoSEQ multiplex PCR, while the TCRdb copy is restricted to in-frame clones and leaves out a portion. This table has approximately 110,000 clones, roughly 90% appearing once. The study pooled second doses at about 4 or about 12 weeks. The gene calls are TRBV6-5 and TRBJ2-7, with TRBD2 identical over 13 bases. This receptor was obtained from an adult who received the AZD1222 COVID-19 vaccine. The material was peripheral blood, obtained 28 days after the second AZD1222 dose. The CDR3 sequence: CASSYGRLAGGYEQYF. CDR3 sequence (DNA): TGTGCCAGCAGTTATGGACGACTAGCGGGAGGATACGAGCAGTACTTC.